This T cell receptor (beta chain) was retrieved from a study of T cell changes during pregnancy in multiple sclerosis. A few counts support this clone. The CDR3 covers 15 residues. The germline V and J ends were trimmed by 1 base and 8 bases, with 17 bases remaining between them. Looked up from germline, CDR1 is MGHRA and CDR2 is YSYEKL. Method: immunoSEQ multiplex PCR; TCRdb's copy keeps in-frame clones and lacks some. The sample lists tens of thousands of clones; 87% were seen once. Source material: peripheral blood from another person, used as feeder cells. The rearrangement joins TRBV4-1 to TRBJ1-2, with D possibly matching TRBD1 (5 bases). This sequence originates from a human donor whose cells served as feeder cells for cultures in a pregnancy study. The CDR3 region is CASSQAMLGVGGYTF. CDR3 bases: TGCGCCAGCAGCCAAGCGATGTTAGGGGTGGGAGGCTACACCTTC.